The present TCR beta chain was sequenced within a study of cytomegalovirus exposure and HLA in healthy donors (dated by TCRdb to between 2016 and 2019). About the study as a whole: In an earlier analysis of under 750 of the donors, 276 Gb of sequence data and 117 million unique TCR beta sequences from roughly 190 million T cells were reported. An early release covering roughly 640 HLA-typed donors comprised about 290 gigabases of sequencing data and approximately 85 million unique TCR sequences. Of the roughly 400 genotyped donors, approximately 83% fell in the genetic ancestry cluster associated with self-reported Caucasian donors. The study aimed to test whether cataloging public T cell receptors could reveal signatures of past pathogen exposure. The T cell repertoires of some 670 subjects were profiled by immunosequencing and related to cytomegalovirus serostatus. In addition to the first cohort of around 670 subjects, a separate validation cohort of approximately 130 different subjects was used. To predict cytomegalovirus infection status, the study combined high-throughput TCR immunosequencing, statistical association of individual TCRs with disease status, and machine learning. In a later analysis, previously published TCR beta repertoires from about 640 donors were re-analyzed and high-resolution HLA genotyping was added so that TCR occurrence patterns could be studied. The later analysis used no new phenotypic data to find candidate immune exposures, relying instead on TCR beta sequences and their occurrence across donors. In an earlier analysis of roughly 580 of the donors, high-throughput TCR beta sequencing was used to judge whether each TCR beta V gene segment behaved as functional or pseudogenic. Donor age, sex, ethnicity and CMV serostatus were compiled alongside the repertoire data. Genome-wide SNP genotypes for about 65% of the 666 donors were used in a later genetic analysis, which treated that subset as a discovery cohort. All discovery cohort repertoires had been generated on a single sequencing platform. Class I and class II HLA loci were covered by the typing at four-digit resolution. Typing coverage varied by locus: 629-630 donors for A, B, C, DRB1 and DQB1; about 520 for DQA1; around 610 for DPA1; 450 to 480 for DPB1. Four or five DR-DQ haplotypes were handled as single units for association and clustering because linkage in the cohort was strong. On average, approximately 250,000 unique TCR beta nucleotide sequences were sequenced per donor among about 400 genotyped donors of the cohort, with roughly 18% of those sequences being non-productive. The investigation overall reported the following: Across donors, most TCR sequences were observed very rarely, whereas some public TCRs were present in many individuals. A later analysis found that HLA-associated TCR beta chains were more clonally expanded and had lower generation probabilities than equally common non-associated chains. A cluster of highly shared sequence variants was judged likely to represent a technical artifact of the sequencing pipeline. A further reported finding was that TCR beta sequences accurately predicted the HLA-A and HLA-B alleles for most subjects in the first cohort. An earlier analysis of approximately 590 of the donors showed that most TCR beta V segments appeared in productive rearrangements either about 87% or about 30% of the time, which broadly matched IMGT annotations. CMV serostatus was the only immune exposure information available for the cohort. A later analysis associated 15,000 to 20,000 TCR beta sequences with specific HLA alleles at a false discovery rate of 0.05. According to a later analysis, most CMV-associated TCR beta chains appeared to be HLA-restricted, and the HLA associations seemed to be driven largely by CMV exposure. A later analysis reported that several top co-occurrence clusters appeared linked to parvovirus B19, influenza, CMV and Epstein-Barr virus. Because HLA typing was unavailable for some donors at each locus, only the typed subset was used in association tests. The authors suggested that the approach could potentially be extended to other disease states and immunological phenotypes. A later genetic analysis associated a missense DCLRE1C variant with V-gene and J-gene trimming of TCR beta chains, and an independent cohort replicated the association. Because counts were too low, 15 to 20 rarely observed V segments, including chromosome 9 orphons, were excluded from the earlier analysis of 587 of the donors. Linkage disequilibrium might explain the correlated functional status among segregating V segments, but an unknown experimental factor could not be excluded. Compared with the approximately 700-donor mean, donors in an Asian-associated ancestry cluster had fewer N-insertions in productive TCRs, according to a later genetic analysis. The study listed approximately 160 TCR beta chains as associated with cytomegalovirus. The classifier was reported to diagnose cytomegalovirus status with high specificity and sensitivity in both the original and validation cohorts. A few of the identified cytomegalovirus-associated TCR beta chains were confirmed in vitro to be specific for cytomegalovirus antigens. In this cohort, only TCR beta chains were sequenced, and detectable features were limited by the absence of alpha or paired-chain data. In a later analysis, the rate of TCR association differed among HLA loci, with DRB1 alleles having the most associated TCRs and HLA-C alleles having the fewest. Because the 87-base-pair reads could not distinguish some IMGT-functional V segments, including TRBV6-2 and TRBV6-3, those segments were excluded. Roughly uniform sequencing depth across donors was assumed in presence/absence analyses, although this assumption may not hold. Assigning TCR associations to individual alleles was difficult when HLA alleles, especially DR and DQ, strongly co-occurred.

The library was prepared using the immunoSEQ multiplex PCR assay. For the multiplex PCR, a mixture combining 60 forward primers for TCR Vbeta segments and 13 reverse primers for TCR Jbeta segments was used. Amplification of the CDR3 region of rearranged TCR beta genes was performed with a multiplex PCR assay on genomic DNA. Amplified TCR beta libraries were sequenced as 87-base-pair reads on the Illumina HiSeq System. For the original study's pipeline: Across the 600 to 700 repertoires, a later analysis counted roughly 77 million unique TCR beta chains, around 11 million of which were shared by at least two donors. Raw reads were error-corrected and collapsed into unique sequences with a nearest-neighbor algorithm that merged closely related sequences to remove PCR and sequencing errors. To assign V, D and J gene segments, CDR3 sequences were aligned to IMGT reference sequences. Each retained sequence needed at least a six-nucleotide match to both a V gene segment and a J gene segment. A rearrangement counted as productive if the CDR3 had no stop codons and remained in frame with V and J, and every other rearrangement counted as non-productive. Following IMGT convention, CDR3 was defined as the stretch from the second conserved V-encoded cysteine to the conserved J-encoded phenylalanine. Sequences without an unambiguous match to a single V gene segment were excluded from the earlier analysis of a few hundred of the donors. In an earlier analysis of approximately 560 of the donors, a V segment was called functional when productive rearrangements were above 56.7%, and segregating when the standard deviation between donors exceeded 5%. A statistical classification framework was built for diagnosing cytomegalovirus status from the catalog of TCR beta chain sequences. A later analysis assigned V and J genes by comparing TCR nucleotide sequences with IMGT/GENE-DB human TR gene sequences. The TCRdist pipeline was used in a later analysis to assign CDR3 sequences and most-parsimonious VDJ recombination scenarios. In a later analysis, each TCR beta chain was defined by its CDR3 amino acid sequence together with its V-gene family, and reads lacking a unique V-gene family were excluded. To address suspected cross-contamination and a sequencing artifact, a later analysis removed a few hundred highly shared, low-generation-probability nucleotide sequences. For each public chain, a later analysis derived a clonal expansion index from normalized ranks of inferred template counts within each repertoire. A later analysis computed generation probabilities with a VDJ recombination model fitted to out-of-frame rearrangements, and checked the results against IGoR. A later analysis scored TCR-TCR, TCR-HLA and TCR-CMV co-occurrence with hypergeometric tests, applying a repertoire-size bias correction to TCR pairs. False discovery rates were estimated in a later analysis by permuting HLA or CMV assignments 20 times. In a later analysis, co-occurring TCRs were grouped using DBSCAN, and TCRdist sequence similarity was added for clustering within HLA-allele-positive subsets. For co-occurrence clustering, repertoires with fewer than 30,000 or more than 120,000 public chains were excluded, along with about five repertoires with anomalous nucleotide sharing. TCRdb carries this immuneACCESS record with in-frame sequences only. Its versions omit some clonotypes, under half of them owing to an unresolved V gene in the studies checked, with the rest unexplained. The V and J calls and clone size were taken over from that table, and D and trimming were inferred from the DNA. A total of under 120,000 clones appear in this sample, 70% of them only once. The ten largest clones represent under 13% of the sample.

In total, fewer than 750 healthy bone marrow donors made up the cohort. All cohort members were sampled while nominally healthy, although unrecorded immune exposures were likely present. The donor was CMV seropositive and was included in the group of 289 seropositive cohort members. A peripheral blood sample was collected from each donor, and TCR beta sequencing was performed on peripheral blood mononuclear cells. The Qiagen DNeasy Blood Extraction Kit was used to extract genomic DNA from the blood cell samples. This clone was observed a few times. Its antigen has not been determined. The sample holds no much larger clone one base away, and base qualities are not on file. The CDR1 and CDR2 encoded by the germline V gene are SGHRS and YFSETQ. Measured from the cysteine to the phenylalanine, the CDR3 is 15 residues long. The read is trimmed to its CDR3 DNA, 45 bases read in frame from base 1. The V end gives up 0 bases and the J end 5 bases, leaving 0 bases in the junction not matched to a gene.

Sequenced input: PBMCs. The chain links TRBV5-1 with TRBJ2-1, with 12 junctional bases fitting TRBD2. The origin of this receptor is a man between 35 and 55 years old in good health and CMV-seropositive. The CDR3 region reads CASSLGTSGNNEQFF. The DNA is TGCGCCAGCAGCTTGGGGACTAGCGGGAACAATGAGCAGTTCTTC.